The sequence of this T cell receptor (beta chain) was determined in a study of memory CD4+ T cells and cytomegalovirus serostatus. The sort gate was single viable CD3+CD4+CD8-CD45RO+ cells for memory CD4+ T cells. Serostatus was set by detecting CMV pp150, pp28, p38, p52 IgG. Source study methods: Out-of-frame sequences were removed, leaving 2 million or so distinct TCRbeta sequences. The method was immunoSEQ multiplex PCR; TCRdb's version includes in-frame clones alone and lacks a portion of them. V and J calls and clone size are as listed in that table; D and trimming were resolved from the DNA. This repertoire shows approximately 92,000 clones, 80% found once; its top ten account for approximately 4%. V lost 3 bases and J lost 5, with 10 bases in between. From germline, CDR1 is KGHSH and CDR2 LQKENI. The CDR3 is 13 amino acids.

This clonotype was sampled from an adult in good health and CMV-seropositive. The rearrangement uses TRBV18 and TRBJ1-1, with D unclear. What was sequenced was memory CD4+ T cells from blood. The CDR3 protein is CASSPFDDTEAFF. In DNA, the CDR3 is TGTGCCAGCTCACCCTTCGACGATACTGAAGCTTTCTTT. The full variable domain, rest sourced from reference TRBV18 and TRBJ1-1, is NAGVMQNPRHLVRRRGQEARLRCSPMKGHSHVYWYRQLPEEGLKFMVYLQKENIIDESGMPKERFSAEFPKEGPSILRIQQVVRGDSAAYFCASSPFDDTEAFFGQGTRLTVV.